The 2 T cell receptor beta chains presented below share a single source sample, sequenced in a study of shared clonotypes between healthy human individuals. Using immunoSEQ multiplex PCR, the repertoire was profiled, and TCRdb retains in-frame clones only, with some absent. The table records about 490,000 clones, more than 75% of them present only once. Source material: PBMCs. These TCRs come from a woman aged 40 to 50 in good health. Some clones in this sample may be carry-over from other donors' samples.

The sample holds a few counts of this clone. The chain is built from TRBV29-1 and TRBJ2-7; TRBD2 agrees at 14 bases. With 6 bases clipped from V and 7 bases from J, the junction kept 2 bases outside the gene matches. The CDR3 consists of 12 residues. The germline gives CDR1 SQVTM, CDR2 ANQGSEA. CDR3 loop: CSVGLAGGEQYF. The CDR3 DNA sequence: TGCAGCGTCGGACTAGCGGGAGGAGAGCAGTACTTC.

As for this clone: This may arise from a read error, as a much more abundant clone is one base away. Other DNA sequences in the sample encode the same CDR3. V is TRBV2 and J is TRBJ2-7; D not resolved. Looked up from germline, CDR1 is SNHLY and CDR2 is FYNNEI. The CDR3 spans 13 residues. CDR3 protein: CASSEVVAYEQYF. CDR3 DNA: TGTGCCAGTAGTGAAGTGGTCGCGTACGAGCAGTACTTC.